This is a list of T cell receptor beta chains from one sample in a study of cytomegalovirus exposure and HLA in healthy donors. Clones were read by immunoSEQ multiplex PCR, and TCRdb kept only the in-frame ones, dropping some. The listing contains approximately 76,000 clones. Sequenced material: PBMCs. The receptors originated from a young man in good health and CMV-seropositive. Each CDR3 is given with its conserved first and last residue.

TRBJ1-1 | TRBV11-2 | CASSLSDRMNTEAFF
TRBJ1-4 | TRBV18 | CASSQRTGRATNEKLFF
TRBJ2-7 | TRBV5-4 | CASSLGAYLPYEQYF
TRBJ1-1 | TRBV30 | CAWSPGNRDSYMNTEAFF
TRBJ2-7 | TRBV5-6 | CASSLGTGGWYEQYF
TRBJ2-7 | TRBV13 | CASSQSYEQYF
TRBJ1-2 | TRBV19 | CASSSQGESYGYTF
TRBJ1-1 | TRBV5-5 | CASSQGFTEAFF
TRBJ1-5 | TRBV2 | CASSEARLNQPQHF
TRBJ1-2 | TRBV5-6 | CASRRGQEMFGYTF
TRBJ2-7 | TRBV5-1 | CASSRASGRIPYEQYF
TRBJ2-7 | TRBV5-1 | CASRTGTNQYEQYF
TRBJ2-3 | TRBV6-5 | CASRAGGGTDTQYF
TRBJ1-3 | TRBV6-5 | CASSYSGQTGNTIYF
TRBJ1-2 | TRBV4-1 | CASSQVLADYGYTF
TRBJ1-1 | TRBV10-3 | CAISESTSGGRAEAFF